Below, one T cell receptor (beta chain) is given with its context. This clone's antigen is unknown. Base qualities are not at hand, and no much larger clone is one base apart. There are 14 amino acids in the CDR3, from cysteine to phenylalanine inclusive. The DNA shown is the 42-base CDR3, in frame from base 1. After removal of 2 bases from V and 4 bases from J, the junction retains 4 bases not matched to a gene. CDR1 and CDR2, per the germline V gene, are SGHTA and FQGNSA. TCRbeta CDR3 regions were amplified from genomic DNA using the immunoSEQ Assay, a bias-controlled multiplex PCR. The study's processing was this. The number of nucleated cells in each sample was estimated from the amplification of reference gene primers within the assay. Sequence reads were collapsed and filtered to measure the absolute abundance of every unique TCRbeta CDR3 rearrangement. For each sample, productive Simpson clonality was calculated as the square root of Simpson's diversity index across productive rearrangements. This is the immuneACCESS table as TCRdb keeps it, with only in-frame sequences that have V and J called. A part of the clones is gone; compared with another copy, unresolved V genes explain less than half, and the rest is unexplained. V and J calls and clone size come straight from that table; D and trimming were deduced from the DNA. The table for this sample lists about 97,000 clones; about 87% of them were counted only once. The top ten constitute 15% of the sample.

This entry comes from a study of blood T cell repertoires in COVID-19 (dated by TCRdb to 2018 to 2021). The study in broad terms: Collaborator samples came from the United States, Italy and Spain and covered acute and convalescent phases of COVID-19. The samples were drawn from two sources: the first 160 participants of the ongoing ImmuneRACE study, and 1,000 to 1,500 subjects contributed by 6 global collaborators. The dataset comprised deeply sampled blood TCRbeta repertoires from subjects exposed to, actively infected with, or recovered from COVID-19. A de-identified subject ID, COVID-19 status, age in years and sex were almost always included in the sample metadata. The material from the prospective study consisted of cDNA or gDNA derived from T cells, B-cell-depleted T cells, or PBMCs. The repertoires were made available in a free public database intended to serve as a resource for research on the immune response to SARS-CoV-2. Where available, HLA class I and class II types were obtained from metadata supplied by the sample provider rather than from assay-based typing. Results and caveats for the whole study, not just this receptor: The quantity of clinical and demographic metadata differed by source and by participant and was supplied without curation.

The collaborating institutions used their own protocols to collect whole blood in K2EDTA tubes. For TCRbeta analysis, collaborator samples were shipped as frozen whole blood, as isolated PBMCs, or as DNA extracted from either sample type. The sequence was collected from a human donor in a cohort sampled during active COVID-19. Material: peripheral blood. The rearranged chain carries TRBV7-2 and TRBJ1-2, with 7 central nucleotides matching TRBD1. Read as DNA, the sequence is TGTGCCAGCAGCTTATCCGACAGGGTCTATGGCTACACCTTC. Translated, it reads CASSLSDRVYGYTF.